This is a list of T cell receptor beta chains from one sample in a study of blood T cell repertoires in COVID-19. Method: immunoSEQ multiplex PCR; TCRdb's copy keeps in-frame clones and lacks some. Of approximately 290,000 clones in the sample, roughly 87% were seen once. The specimen sequenced was peripheral blood. The origin of the receptors is a man aged 18 to 30 with active or convalescent COVID-19. The CDR3 runs from the conserved cysteine through the conserved F or W. The order of the fields is V gene, J gene, D gene, clone size, CDR3 protein, CDR3 DNA. A D gene is named only where the DNA matches it firmly. A clone size is listed for some rows: how often the clone was seen (once, few, many), or a class if it is expanded.

>TRBV27|TRBJ2-1|TRBD2|NA
CASSSGLAGGPRNEQFF
TGTGCCAGCAGTTCAGGACTAGCGGGAGGGCCACGGAATGAGCAGTTCTTC
>TRBV12-3/TRBV12-4|TRBJ2-3|NA|NA
CASSLNEPDTQYF
TGTGCCAGCAGTTTAAACGAGCCAGATACGCAGTATTTT
>TRBV7-2|TRBJ2-5|NA|NA
CASSPHRVRETQYF
TGTGCCAGCAGCCCGCACAGGGTCCGAGAGACCCAGTACTTC
>TRBV27|TRBJ1-2|TRBD1|NA
CASSLSGDSLYGYTF
TGTGCCAGCAGTTTATCAGGGGACAGTCTCTATGGCTACACCTTC
>TRBV7-2|TRBJ1-5|NA|NA
CASSGAGAQPQHF
TGTGCCAGCAGCGGGGCAGGGGCTCAGCCCCAGCATTTT
>TRBV5-4|TRBJ1-1|NA|NA
CASSVGLEDTEAFF
TGTGCCAGCAGCGTGGGACTGGAGGACACTGAAGCTTTCTTT
>TRBV27|TRBJ1-4|NA|NA
CASRVGEATNEKLFF
TGTGCCAGCAGGGTCGGGGAGGCTACTAATGAAAAACTGTTTTTT
>TRBV7-8|TRBJ1-4|NA|few
CASSSPNIATNEKLFF
TGTGCCAGCAGCTCCCCGAACATTGCAACTAATGAAAAACTGTTTTTT
>TRBV27|TRBJ2-3|NA|NA
CASSLEGTDTQYF
TGTGCCAGCAGTCTGGAGGGCACAGATACGCAGTATTTT
>TRBV7-8|TRBJ1-1|NA|NA
CASRPMVNTEAFF
TGTGCCAGCAGACCTATGGTGAACACTGAAGCTTTCTTT
>TRBV13|TRBJ1-5|TRBD1|NA
CASSPGQNQPQHF
TGTGCCAGCAGCCCGGGACAGAATCAGCCCCAGCATTTT
>TRBV5-1|TRBJ2-7|NA|NA
CASSPSAPGYEQYF
TGCGCCAGCAGCCCCAGTGCACCGGGCTACGAGCAGTACTTC
>TRBV11-2|TRBJ2-1|TRBD2|NA
CASSPLAGRSYNEQFF
TGTGCCAGCAGCCCACTAGCGGGAAGGTCCTACAATGAGCAGTTCTTC
>TRBV2|TRBJ2-7|NA|NA
CASTRDQGWEQYF
TGTGCCAGCACCCGAGACCAGGGATGGGAGCAGTACTTC
>TRBV5-1|TRBJ1-1|NA|NA
CASSLDSNTEAFF
TGCGCCAGCAGCTTAGACAGCAACACTGAAGCTTTCTTT
>TRBV5-1|TRBJ2-7|TRBD1|NA
CASRSVYRGLYEQYF
TGCGCCAGCAGGAGTGTATACAGGGGGCTATACGAGCAGTACTTC
>TRBV11-2|TRBJ2-3|TRBD2|NA
CASSLRGGPSFTDTQYF
TGTGCCAGCAGCTTACGGGGGGGGCCGTCCTTCACAGATACGCAGTATTTT
>TRBV11-2|TRBJ2-7|TRBD1|few
CASSSWTGGKFYEQYF
TGTGCCAGCAGCTCGTGGACAGGGGGCAAGTTCTACGAGCAGTACTTC
>TRBV18|TRBJ2-5|NA|NA
CASSGATGTQYF
TGTGCCAGCTCAGGCGCTACAGGAACCCAGTACTTC
>TRBV5-4|TRBJ2-4|TRBD2|NA
CANSLGGSKNIQYF
TGTGCCAACAGCTTGGGAGGGTCCAAAAACATTCAGTACTTC
>TRBV6-5|TRBJ1-2|NA|NA
CASSTRVRVDYGYTF
TGTGCCAGCAGTACTCGTGTCAGGGTGGACTATGGCTACACCTTC
>TRBV7-2|TRBJ1-6|NA|NA
CASNSGRIVSPLHF
TGTGCCAGCAATTCAGGGAGGATAGTTTCACCCCTCCACTTT
>TRBV7-2|TRBJ2-2|NA|NA
CASSLNRGTGELFF
TGTGCCAGCAGCTTAAATCGGGGCACCGGGGAGCTGTTTTTT
>TRBV15|TRBJ1-2|NA|NA
CATSRPTIADINYGYTF
TGTGCCACCAGCCGACCTACTATTGCGGACATAAACTATGGCTACACCTTC
>TRBV7-9|TRBJ1-3|NA|NA
CASSLGLAPSSGNTIYF
TGTGCCAGCAGCTTAGGGTTGGCTCCTAGCTCTGGAAACACCATATATTTT
>TRBV7-2|TRBJ1-1|NA|NA
CASKTGYMNTEAFF
TGTGCCAGCAAGACAGGTTACATGAACACTGAAGCTTTCTTT
>TRBV13|TRBJ2-3|TRBD2|NA
CASSLRLAGGLDTDTQYF
TGTGCCAGCAGCTTACGGCTAGCGGGGGGGCTTGACACAGATACGCAGTATTTT
>TRBV29-1|TRBJ1-2|NA|few
CSAGATQGIGYTF
TGCAGCGCCGGAGCGACTCAGGGAATTGGCTACACCTTC
>TRBV2|TRBJ1-1|NA|NA
CASSEAPGTEAFF
TGTGCCAGCAGTGAAGCGCCGGGGACTGAAGCTTTCTTT
>TRBV5-1|TRBJ2-5|NA|NA
CASSWEGGRETQYF
TGCGCCAGCAGCTGGGAGGGGGGACGAGAGACCCAGTACTTC
>TRBV19|TRBJ1-2|NA|NA
CASSRQPLKRGYTF
TGTGCCAGTTCCAGACAGCCACTTAAGAGAGGCTACACCTTC
>TRBV19|TRBJ1-5|TRBD1|once
CASSKPGQGYNQPQHF
TGTGCCAGTAGTAAACCGGGACAGGGTTACAATCAGCCCCAGCATTTT
>TRBV6-6|TRBJ2-7|TRBD1|NA
CASILKTGGDYEQYF
TGTGCCAGCATTCTGAAGACAGGGGGGGACTACGAGCAGTACTTC
>TRBV21-1|TRBJ1-5|NA|NA
CASSTLQEAVRQPQHF
TGTGCCAGCAGCACCCTTCAGGAGGCAGTCCGTCAGCCCCAGCATTTT
>TRBV5-4|TRBJ2-7|TRBD2|once
CASSLYGLAGGPSSYEQYF
TGTGCCAGCAGCTTGTATGGCCTAGCGGGAGGGCCGTCCTCCTACGAGCAGTACTTC
>TRBV2|TRBJ2-7|TRBD1|few
CASSLGQGSEQYF
TGTGCCAGCAGTCTGGGACAGGGGAGCGAGCAGTACTTC
>TRBV18|TRBJ2-1|TRBD1|NA
CASSPVSEQGYRNEQFF
TGTGCCAGCTCACCAGTCTCTGAACAGGGGTATAGGAATGAGCAGTTCTTC
>TRBV7-2|TRBJ1-2|TRBD1|once
CASSLDRDRGYGYTF
TGTGCCAGCAGCTTAGATCGGGACAGGGGCTATGGCTACACCTTC
>TRBV19|TRBJ1-1|NA|NA
CASSIRGTEAFF
TGTGCCAGTAGTATCCGGGGGACTGAAGCTTTCTTT
>TRBV12-3/TRBV12-4|TRBJ2-7|NA|once
CASSYKGFYEQYF
TGTGCCAGCAGTTATAAGGGGTTCTACGAGCAGTACTTC
>TRBV6-1|TRBJ2-4|NA|NA
CASSDRDRPGRAKNIQYF
TGTGCCAGCAGTGACCGTGACAGGCCTGGGCGGGCCAAAAACATTCAGTACTTC
>TRBV27|TRBJ1-4|NA|NA
CASSFGPGGKLFF
TGTGCCAGCAGTTTCGGACCTGGAGGAAAACTGTTTTTT
>TRBV5-1|TRBJ2-5|NA|once
CASSLSSSGRGETQYF
TGCGCCAGCAGCTTGTCATCGTCAGGGCGGGGAGAGACCCAGTACTTC
>TRBV5-1|TRBJ2-7|TRBD1|NA
CASSWDRLYEQYF
TGCGCCAGCAGCTGGGACAGGCTCTACGAGCAGTACTTC
>TRBV6-6|TRBJ2-7|TRBD1|NA
CASSETRQGAGYEQYF
TGTGCCAGCAGCGAAACCCGGCAGGGGGCGGGGTACGAGCAGTACTTC